The clone carrying this T cell receptor beta chain has only a few counts. The source material, RNA transcripts, was used to amplify TCR beta CDR3 regions. The HTBI set primed first-round TCR CDR3 RT-PCR. TCRdb re-derived calls from the multiplex PCR reads in MiXCR, one entry per CDR3 protein. This sample carries around 250,000 distinct CDR3 sequences, roughly 15% of them seen once, and the ten largest clones take about 14%. CDR1 is SGHRS and CDR2 is YFSETQ in the germline V gene. V was pared by 5 bases and J by 0 bases, with 11 bases between. The CDR3 contains 15 residues. This sample stems from a study of T cells in Graves' hyperthyroidism and ophthalmopathy.

The genes are TRBV5-1 and TRBJ2-2; D might be TRBD2 (5 bases). The sample was blood. The source is a middle-aged woman with Graves' hyperthyroidism that later progressed to Graves' ophthalmopathy. This chain's CDR3 is CASSMDLTNTGELFF. The CDR3, as DNA: TGCGCCAGCAGTATGGACTTGACGAACACCGGGGAGCTGTTTTTT.